The 9 T cell receptor beta chains in this list originate from one sample, sequenced in a study of cytomegalovirus exposure and HLA in healthy donors. The PCR ran on 60 Vbeta and 13 Jbeta primers. TCRdb keeps only in-frame clones here, not all; method: immunoSEQ multiplex PCR. The table shows roughly 200,000 clones, with around 73% occurring only once. The sequenced sample consisted of PBMCs. The receptor set was obtained from a man in his sixties in good health and CMV-seronegative.

About this clone itself: The junction shows a germline mismatch at one end, possibly a read error. The chain has TRBV2 and TRBJ1-5, with D perhaps matching TRBD1 (5 bases). CDR3 length: 14 amino acids. CDR1 SNHLY and CDR2 FYNNEI come from the germline V gene. This CDR3 is CASRDGGVGQPQNF. The DNA of the CDR3 is TGTGCCAGCCGAGACGGGGGGGTCGGTCAGCCCCAGAATTTT. The full variable domain, completed using reference TRBV2 and TRBJ1-5, is EPEVTQTPSHQVTQMGQEVILRCVPISNHLYFYWYRQILGQKVEFLVSFYNNEISEKSEIFDDQFSVERPDGSNFTLKIRSTKLEDSAMYFCASRDGGVGQPQNFGDGTRLSIL.

The chain links TRBV4-3 to TRBJ1-4, with D possibly matching TRBD1 (6 bases). The V and J ends lost 0 bases and 14 bases respectively, with 22 bases between them. This CDR3 has 16 amino acids. The germline CDR1 and CDR2 sequences are LGHNA and YSLEER. Written as DNA, the CDR3 is TGCGCCAGCAGCCAAGACAGGGCAGGGGCCAACGGAAAGCTGTTTTTT. Translation gives CASSQDRAGANGKLFF.

V is TRBV5-1 and J is TRBJ2-7; the D gene is possibly TRBD1 (5 bases). The CDR3 length is 15 residues. Trimming removed 0 bases at V and 0 bases at J, with 10 bases between. CDR1 is SGHRS and CDR2 is YFSETQ in the germline V gene. CDR3 DNA: TGCGCCAGCAGCTTGGACAGGAGAAGCTCCTACGAGCAGTACTTC. Translating it yields CASSLDRRSSYEQYF. Variable domain in full (rest from reference TRBV5-1 and TRBJ2-7): KAGVTQTPRYLIKTRGQQVTLSCSPISGHRSVSWYQQTPGQGLQFLFEYFSETQRNKGNFPGRFSGRQFSNSRSEMNVSTLELGDSALYLCASSLDRRSSYEQYFGPGTRLTVT.

This chain joins TRBV27 and TRBJ2-5; 7 bases map to TRBD2. With V trimmed by 2 bases and J by 5 bases, 5 bases remained unmatched. Germline CDR1 is MNHEY and CDR2 is SMNVEV (reference sequence). CDR3 length: 14 residues. DNA of the CDR3: TGTGCCAGCAGTTTAAGCGGGGATTTCGAGACCCAGTACTTC. Translating it yields CASSLSGDFETQYF.

The rearrangement links TRBV19 to TRBJ2-3; no clear D. The CDR3 has 14 amino acids. The V end lost 5 bases, the J end lost 5 bases, and 14 bases lay between the germline ends. The germline V gene encodes CDR1 LNHDA and CDR2 SQIVND (reference sequence). The CDR3: CASSYSQRGDTQYF. The CDR3 DNA is TGTGCCAGTAGTTATTCCCAGCGCGGAGATACGCAGTATTTT. The whole variable domain, remainder taken from reference TRBV19 and TRBJ2-3, is DGGITQSPKYLFRKEGQNVTLSCEQNLNHDAMYWYRQDPGQGLRLIYYSQIVNDFQKGDIAEGYSVSREKKESFPLTVTSAQKNPTAFYLCASSYSQRGDTQYFGPGTRLTVL.

The chain uses TRBV25-1 and TRBJ2-7; the D gene is possibly TRBD1 (6 bases). CDR3 length: 13 residues. Germline V gene lookup returns CDR1 MGHDK and CDR2 SYGVNS. V was cut by 4 bases and J by 2 bases, with 9 bases left in between. In DNA form, the CDR3 reads TGTGCCAGCAGTGTCAGGGGAGCCTACGAGCAGTACTTC. It specifies CASSVRGAYEQYF.

The chain recombines TRBV4-1 with TRBJ2-5; D not certain. Per the germline V gene, CDR1 is MGHRA and CDR2 is YSYEKL. Trimming left V 1 base short and J 2 bases short, with 11 bases between. The CDR3 extends over 15 amino acids. The chain's CDR3 is CASSQVEKVQETQYF. DNA for the CDR3: TGCGCCAGCAGCCAAGTTGAGAAAGTACAAGAGACCCAGTACTTC.

V is TRBV6-5 and J is TRBJ2-7; TRBD1 is a possible D gene (6 bases). CDR1 is MNHEY, CDR2 SVGAGI, per germline. The CDR3 runs 13 residues. Trimming took off 6 bases at V and 3 bases at J, with 12 bases between the two ends. The CDR3 DNA is TGTGCCAGCAGCCAAGGACAGTACTACGAGCAGTACTTC. This encodes CASSQGQYYEQYF.

J is TRBJ2-7 and V is TRBV2; possible D gene TRBD1, 6 bases. CDR3 size: 12 residues. Germline V CDR1 and CDR2: SNHLY, FYNNEI. Trimming took off 6 bases at V and 3 bases at J, with 9 bases between the two ends. The chain's CDR3 is CASSEGDYEQYF. As DNA, the CDR3 is TGTGCCAGCAGCGAGGGGGACTACGAGCAGTACTTC. The full variable domain, in which reference TRBV2 and TRBJ2-7 provide the parts outside the CDR3, is EPEVTQTPSHQVTQMGQEVILRCVPISNHLYFYWYRQILGQKVEFLVSFYNNEISEKSEIFDDQFSVERPDGSNFTLKIRSTKLEDSAMYFCASSEGDYEQYFGPGTRLTVT.